The 32 T cell receptor beta chains presented below share a single source sample, sequenced in a study of blood T cell repertoires in COVID-19. The data were produced by immunoSEQ multiplex PCR, yet TCRdb's version contains in-frame clones alone and is incomplete. The data hold approximately 140,000 clones, with about four fifths observed a single time. The sequenced sample consisted of peripheral blood. Source of these receptors: a human donor in a cohort sampled during active COVID-19.

This clone showed up just once. This chain connects TRBV7-9 to TRBJ1-1, with D unresolved. Trimming shortened V by 4 bases and J by 6 bases, and 6 bases separated the two germline ends. Germline V gene lookup returns CDR1 SEHNR and CDR2 FQNEAQ (reference sequence). The CDR3 is 11 residues long. The CDR3 DNA is TGTGCCAGCAGCTCCCTAGCTGAAGCTTTCTTT. This gives the protein CASSSLAEAFF.

The rearrangement uses TRBV28 and TRBJ1-1; D remains ambiguous. Germline-derived CDR1 and CDR2 are MDHEN and SYDVKM. The CDR3 spans 14 residues. V dropped 4 bases and J dropped 4 bases, with 13 bases sitting between them. This CDR3 reads CASSYSGRSTEAFF. The DNA for the CDR3 is TGTGCCAGCAGTTATAGCGGCAGGAGCACTGAAGCTTTCTTT.

Regarding this clone: Germline is not matched at one junction end, which may reflect a read error. The CDR3 loop is CASSAGLAYNEQFF. In nucleotides, the CDR3 is TGTGCTAGCAGCGCGGGACTAGCCTACAATGAGCAGTTCTTC. The chain has TRBV7-7 and TRBJ2-1; TRBD2 matches 8 bases. Per germline, CDR1 SSHAT and CDR2 FNYEAQ (reference sequence). The CDR3 is 14 amino acids.

This clone appeared once. This sequence joins TRBV7-3 and TRBJ1-1, with D possibly matching TRBD1 (6 bases). CDR3 length: 16 residues. In germline, CDR1 is SGHTA, CDR2 FQGTGA. The germline V and J ends were trimmed by 5 bases and 5 bases, with 21 bases remaining between them. The CDR3 spells CASSERGGPRGTEAFF. CDR3 bases: TGTGCCAGCAGCGAAAGGGGGGGCCCACGAGGGACTGAAGCTTTCTTT. The full variable domain, in which reference TRBV7-3 and TRBJ1-1 provide the parts outside the CDR3, is GAGVSQTPSNKVTEKGKYVELRCDPISGHTALYWYRQSLGQGPEFLIYFQGTGAADDSGLPNDRFFAVRPEGSVSTLKIQRTERGDSAVYLCASSERGGPRGTEAFFGQGTRLTVV.

The chain has TRBV5-1 and TRBJ1-6; maybe TRBD1 (6 bases). Trimming took 2 bases from V and 3 from J, leaving 9 bases between them. The CDR3 has 15 residues. Germline values: CDR1 SGHRS, CDR2 YFSETQ. In nucleotides, the CDR3 is TGCGCCAGCAGCTTACAAGGGGGCTATAATTCACCCCTCCACTTT. It yields the protein CASSLQGGYNSPLHF.

The chain has TRBV2 and TRBJ2-2; 10 bases match TRBD1. Looked up from germline, CDR1 is SNHLY and CDR2 is FYNNEI. This CDR3 is 13 amino acids long. The junction had 2 bases not matched to a gene; V was cut back by 8 bases and J by 5 bases. CDR3 loop: CASGDRGTGELFF. CDR3 DNA: TGTGCCAGCGGGGACAGGGGTACCGGGGAGCTGTTTTTT.

This sequence joins TRBV20-1 and TRBJ1-4; 8 bases align to TRBD1. J gave up 7 bases and V 6 bases, and 1 base lay outside the gene matches. Germline loops: CDR1 DFQATT, CDR2 SNEGSKA (reference sequence). The CDR3 contains 11 residues. The CDR3 DNA reads as TGCAGTGCAGACAGGGGTGAAAAACTGTTTTTT. It specifies CSADRGEKLFF.

This chain joins TRBV7-2 and TRBJ1-4, with 8 bases matching TRBD1. This CDR3 spans 15 amino acids. CDR1 and CDR2 from the germline V gene are SGHTA and FQGNSA. Unmatched junction bases numbered 6, after V lost 5 bases and J lost 4 bases. CDR3 loop: CASSPRTGLNEKLFF. The CDR3 DNA follows: TGTGCCAGCAGCCCCCGGACAGGGCTTAATGAAAAACTGTTTTTT.

CDR3 in DNA: TGTGCCAGTAGTAGGAGTAGCCAGACTTACAATGAGCAGTTCTTC. Protein sequence: CASSRSSQTYNEQFF. The V and J genes are TRBV19 and TRBJ2-1; no firm D call. In germline, CDR1 is LNHDA, CDR2 SQIVND (reference sequence). This CDR3 region has 15 residues. V shed 4 bases and J shed 4 bases, with 14 bases lying between them.

This chain uses TRBV27 with TRBJ2-7, with 10 positions matching TRBD1. V gave up 4 bases and J gave up 3 bases; unmatched junction bases: 3. This CDR3 spans 14 amino acids. Germline assignment: CDR1 MNHEY and CDR2 SMNVEV (reference sequence). In DNA form, the CDR3 reads TGTGCCAGCAGTTCTCGGGACAGGGGCTACGAGCAGTACTTC. Its translation: CASSSRDRGYEQYF.

The chain recombines TRBV13 with TRBJ2-7, with D possibly TRBD2 on 5 matching bases. CDR3 length: 14 amino acids. Germline V gene sequence: CDR1 PRHDT, CDR2 FYEKMQ (reference sequence). With 5 bases removed from V and 3 bases from J, the gap between germline ends came to 14 bases. CDR3 nucleotide sequence: TGTGCCAGCAGCCCAACACGGGGTTACTACGAGCAGTACTTC. It codes for CASSPTRGYYEQYF.

The gene calls are TRBV6-5 and TRBJ1-4; no reliable D call. The CDR3 runs to 15 residues. Trimming removed 5 bases from V and 5 bases from J, with 15 bases in between. Germline values: CDR1 MNHEY, CDR2 SVGAGI. DNA of the CDR3: TGTGCCAGCAGTCCGCGGACTTACCTGAATGAAAAACTGTTTTTT. It specifies CASSPRTYLNEKLFF.

V is TRBV19 and J is TRBJ1-1, with 10 bases fitting TRBD1. This CDR3 is built from 15 residues. Germline V gene data show CDR1 as LNHDA and CDR2 as SQIVND (reference sequence). The V gene end was trimmed by 5 bases and the J gene end by 1 base; junction bases not matched to a gene: 4. The CDR3 loop reads CASSWTGGRNTEAFF. CDR3 in DNA: TGTGCCAGTAGTTGGACAGGGGGGAGGAACACTGAAGCTTTCTTT.

The chain uses TRBV5-1 and TRBJ2-3; 7 bases fit TRBD1. J gave up 3 bases and V 4 bases, and 8 bases lay outside the gene matches. Germline V gives CDR1 SGHRS, CDR2 YFSETQ. The CDR3 extends over 15 amino acids. The CDR3 sequence: CASSHRDSLTDTQYF. Here the CDR3 DNA reads TGCGCCAGCAGCCACCGGGACAGCCTGACAGATACGCAGTATTTT.

The chain employs TRBV5-1 and TRBJ2-1; a weak D match, TRBD2 (7 bases). Trimming left V 3 bases short and J 0 bases short, with 13 bases between. Germline V gene lookup returns CDR1 SGHRS and CDR2 YFSETQ. This CDR3 is built from 16 residues. For the CDR3, the DNA is TGCGCCAGCAGCTCCTTTAGGGGGGGCTCCTACAATGAGCAGTTCTTC. Translation: CASSSFRGGSYNEQFF.

J is TRBJ2-7 and V is TRBV14, with TRBD2 as a possible D gene (6 bases). CDR3 size: 14 residues. Trimming shortened V by 4 bases and J by 2 bases, and 12 bases separated the two germline ends. Germline assignment: CDR1 SGHDN and CDR2 FVKESK. CDR3 residues: CASSPHSGTYEQYF. The CDR3 DNA follows: TGTGCCAGCAGCCCCCATAGCGGCACCTACGAGCAGTACTTC. Variable domain in full (rest from reference TRBV14 and TRBJ2-7): EAGVTQFPSHSVIEKGQTVTLRCDPISGHDNLYWYRRVMGKEIKFLLHFVKESKQDESGMPNNRFLAERTGGTYSTLKVQPAELEDSGVYFCASSPHSGTYEQYFGPGTRLTVT.

The chain recombines TRBV30 with TRBJ1-6; no clear D. Deletions cut 7 bases from V and 0 bases from J, with 13 bases between. CDR3 length equals 15 residues. Germline V CDR1 and CDR2: GTSNPN, SVGIG (reference sequence). CDR3 loop: CASGEISSYNSPLHF. CDR3 nucleotides: TGTGCCTCGGGTGAGATTAGCTCCTATAATTCACCCCTCCACTTT.

The V call is TRBV6-1, the J call TRBJ1-2; weak D call: TRBD1 (5 bases). The CDR3 runs 13 residues. The germline CDR1 and CDR2 sequences are MNHNS and SASEGT. The V gene lost 0 bases and the J gene lost 8 bases, with 10 bases spanning the gap. This CDR3 is CASSEAGLIGYTF. As DNA, the CDR3 is TGTGCCAGCAGTGAAGCGGGGCTGATAGGCTACACCTTC.

V and J are TRBV18 and TRBJ1-6, with 11 bases identical to TRBD1. There are 15 residues in the CDR3. V was pared by 3 bases and J by 6 bases, with 1 base of the junction left unmatched. Per germline, CDR1 KGHSH and CDR2 LQKENI. The DNA of the CDR3 is TGTGCCAGCTCACCGGGACAGGGGGGTAATTCACCCCTCCACTTT. Residues: CASSPGQGGNSPLHF.

The rearrangement links TRBV4-2 to TRBJ2-6; TRBD1 might be the D (6 bases). The CDR3 runs 18 residues. The germline gives CDR1 LGHNA, CDR2 YNFKEQ. Trimming took 3 bases from V and 1 from J, leaving 16 bases between them. The CDR3 DNA sequence: TGTGCCAGCAGCCACCGGACAGTGCGAAGGTCTGGGGCCAACGTCCTGACTTTC. Translated: CASSHRTVRRSGANVLTF.

This chain connects TRBV6-5 to TRBJ2-1, with 10 bases aligning to TRBD2. The CDR3 runs to 16 residues. The germline CDR1 and CDR2 sequences are MNHEY and SVGAGI. Trimming took 0 bases from V and 7 from J; bases not matched to a gene: 6. The CDR3 loop is CASSYSPSGSFNEQFF. In nucleotides, the CDR3 is TGTGCCAGCAGTTACTCCCCTAGCGGGAGTTTTAATGAGCAGTTCTTC.

This chain joins TRBV3-1 (or the pseudogene TRBV3-2) and TRBJ1-3; D is uncertain. The V end lost 4 bases, the J end lost 4 bases, and 11 bases lay between the germline ends. Germline V lookup: CDR1 LGHDT, CDR2 YNNKEL (reference sequence). The CDR3 is 14 amino acids. The CDR3 DNA reads as TGTGCCAGCAGCCCCAACGGGGTCGGAAACACCATATATTTT. This sequence encodes CASSPNGVGNTIYF.

The gene calls are TRBV4-3 and TRBJ2-5; 11 bases are shared with TRBD1. In germline, CDR1 is LGHNA, CDR2 YSLEER. V lost 0 bases, J lost 4 bases, and 7 bases stayed unmatched. This CDR3 contains 17 residues. The CDR3 bases are TGCGCCAGCAGCCAAGATATTGGACAGGGGGCCGGAGAGACCCAGTACTTC. Protein sequence: CASSQDIGQGAGETQYF.

This sequence joins TRBV10-3 and TRBJ2-3; TRBD2 agrees at 14 bases. The germline V gene encodes CDR1 ENHRY and CDR2 SYGVKD. The CDR3 is made up of 15 amino acids. Germline trimming cut 6 bases from V and 3 bases from J; bases unmatched to any gene: 2. The DNA of the CDR3 is TGTGCCATCAGCGGACTAGCGGGAGGAACAGATACGCAGTATTTT. Its translation: CAISGLAGGTDTQYF.

In this sample, this clone turned up a few times. The chain uses TRBV19 and TRBJ1-2; 9 bases match TRBD1. Germline V gene lookup returns CDR1 LNHDA and CDR2 SQIVND (reference sequence). The CDR3 spans 12 residues. Trimming took 10 bases from V and 8 from J; bases not matched to a gene: 8. The CDR3 sequence: CATDRGGVGYTF. CDR3 sequence (DNA): TGTGCCACCGACAGGGGGGGAGTAGGCTACACCTTC.

This clone was detected only a few times. The same CDR3 also results from other DNA sequences found in this sample. This chain uses TRBV29-1 with TRBJ2-1, with 12 bases identical to TRBD1. This CDR3 region has 15 residues. V gave up 6 bases and J gave up 1 base; unmatched junction bases: 4. CDR1 SQVTM and CDR2 ANQGSEA come from the germline V gene. CDR3 amino acids: CSVGTGGSSYNEQFF. CDR3 bases: TGCAGCGTGGGGACAGGGGGCAGTTCCTACAATGAGCAGTTCTTC.

This rearrangement joins TRBV7-8 to TRBJ2-7; 13 nucleotides agree with TRBD2. V was pared by 5 bases and J by 3 bases, with 16 bases of the junction left unmatched. Germline V gene sequence: CDR1 SGHVS, CDR2 FQNEAQ. This CDR3 region has 19 residues. CDR3 nucleotides: TGTGCCAGCAGCCCCGCTCCGGGACTAGCGGGAACCGGCTTCTACGAGCAGTACTTC. Translation: CASSPAPGLAGTGFYEQYF.

The chain carries TRBV19 and TRBJ1-4; unclear D gene. Germline CDR1 is LNHDA and CDR2 is SQIVND (reference sequence). The V gene lost 5 bases and the J gene lost 5 bases, with 15 bases spanning the gap. The CDR3 runs 15 residues. CDR3: CASSPQEASNEKLFF. In DNA form, the CDR3 reads TGTGCCAGTAGTCCTCAGGAAGCCTCAAATGAAAAACTGTTTTTT.

The rearrangement joins TRBV24-1 to TRBJ1-2; D may be TRBD1 (6 bases). Trimming removed 5 bases from V and 5 bases from J, with 14 bases in between. Germline V CDR1 and CDR2: KGHDR, SFDVKD. The CDR3 sequence is 14 residues long. The CDR3 sequence is CATSVSRGGYGYTF. CDR3 DNA: TGTGCCACCAGTGTCTCCAGGGGTGGGTATGGCTACACCTTC.

This chain links TRBV7-8 with TRBJ1-1; D call uncertain. Germline V CDR1 and CDR2: SGHVS, FQNEAQ. CDR3 length equals 15 residues. Trimming took 5 bases from V and 0 from J, leaving 13 bases between them. In nucleotides, the CDR3 is TGTGCCAGCAGCCGACGAACAGCAATGAACACTGAAGCTTTCTTT. As protein: CASSRRTAMNTEAFF.

The chain has TRBV5-1 and TRBJ1-5, with unresolved D. Trimming stripped 0 bases from V and 2 bases from J, with 9 bases between. This CDR3 comprises 15 residues. Germline V lookup: CDR1 SGHRS, CDR2 YFSETQ. The CDR3 DNA reads TGCGCCAGCAGCTTGGTTCCGGCGGGCAATCAGCCCCAGCATTTT. This codes for CASSLVPAGNQPQHF.

This chain links TRBV19 with TRBJ2-1, with D maybe TRBD2 (5 bases). Germline-derived CDR1 and CDR2 are LNHDA and SQIVND (reference sequence). The germline V and J ends were trimmed by 6 bases and 6 bases, with 15 bases remaining between them. This CDR3 is built from 14 residues. CDR3 region: CASSLRSGSNEQFF. The CDR3 nucleotides read TGTGCCAGTAGCCTAAGAAGCGGCTCCAATGAGCAGTTCTTC.